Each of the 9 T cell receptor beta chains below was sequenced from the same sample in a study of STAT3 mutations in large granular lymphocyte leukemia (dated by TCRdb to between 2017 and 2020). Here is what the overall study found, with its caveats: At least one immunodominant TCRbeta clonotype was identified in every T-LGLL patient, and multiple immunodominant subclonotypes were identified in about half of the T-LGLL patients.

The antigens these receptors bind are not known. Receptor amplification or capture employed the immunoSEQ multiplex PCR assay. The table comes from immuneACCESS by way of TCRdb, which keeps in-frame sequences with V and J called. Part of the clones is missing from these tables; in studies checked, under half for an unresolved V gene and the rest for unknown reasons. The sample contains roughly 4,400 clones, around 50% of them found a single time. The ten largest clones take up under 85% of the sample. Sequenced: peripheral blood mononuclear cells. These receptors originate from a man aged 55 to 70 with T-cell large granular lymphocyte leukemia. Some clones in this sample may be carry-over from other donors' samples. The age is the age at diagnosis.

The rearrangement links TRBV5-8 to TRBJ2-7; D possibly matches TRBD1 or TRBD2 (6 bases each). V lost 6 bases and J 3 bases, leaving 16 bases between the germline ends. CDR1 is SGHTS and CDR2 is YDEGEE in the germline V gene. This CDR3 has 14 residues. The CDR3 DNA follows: TGTGCCAGCACCCGACTCGGGGGACACTACGAGCAGTACTTC. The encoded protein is CASTRLGGHYEQYF. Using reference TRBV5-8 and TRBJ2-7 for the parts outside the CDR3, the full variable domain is EAGVTQSPTHLIKTRGQQATLRCSPISGHTSVYWYQQALGLGLQFLLWYDEGEERNRGNFPPRFSGRQFPNYSSELNVNALELEDSALYLCASTRLGGHYEQYFGPGTRLTVT.

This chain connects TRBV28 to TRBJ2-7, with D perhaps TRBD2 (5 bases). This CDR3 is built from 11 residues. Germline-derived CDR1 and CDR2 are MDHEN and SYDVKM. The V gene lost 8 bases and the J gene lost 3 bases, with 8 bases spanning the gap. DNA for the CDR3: TGTGCCAGCCTTGCGGGCTACGAGCAGTACTTC. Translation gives CASLAGYEQYF.

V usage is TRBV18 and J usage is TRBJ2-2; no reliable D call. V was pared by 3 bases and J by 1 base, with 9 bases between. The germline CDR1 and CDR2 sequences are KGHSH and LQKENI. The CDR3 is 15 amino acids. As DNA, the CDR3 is TGTGCCAGCTCACCGGTCACACTGAACACCGGGGAGCTGTTTTTT. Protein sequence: CASSPVTLNTGELFF.

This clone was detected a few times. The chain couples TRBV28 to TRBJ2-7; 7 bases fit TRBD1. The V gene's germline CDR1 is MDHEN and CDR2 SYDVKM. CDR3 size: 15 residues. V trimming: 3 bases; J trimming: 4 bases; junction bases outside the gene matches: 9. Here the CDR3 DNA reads TGTGCCAGCAGTTTTAGGACAGGAGGTTTTTACGAGCAGTACTTC. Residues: CASSFRTGGFYEQYF.

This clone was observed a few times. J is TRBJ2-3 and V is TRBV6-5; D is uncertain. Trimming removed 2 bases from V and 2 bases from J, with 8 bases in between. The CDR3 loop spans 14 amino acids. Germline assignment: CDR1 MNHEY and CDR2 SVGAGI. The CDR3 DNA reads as TGTGCCAGCAGTTACGCACTTCTCACAGATACGCAGTATTTT. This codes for CASSYALLTDTQYF.

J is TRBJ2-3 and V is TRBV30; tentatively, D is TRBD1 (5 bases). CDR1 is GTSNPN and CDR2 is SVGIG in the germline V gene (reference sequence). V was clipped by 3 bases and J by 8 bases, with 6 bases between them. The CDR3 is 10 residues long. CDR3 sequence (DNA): TGTGCCTGGAGAGGGGTTACGCAGTATTTT. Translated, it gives CAWRGVTQYF.

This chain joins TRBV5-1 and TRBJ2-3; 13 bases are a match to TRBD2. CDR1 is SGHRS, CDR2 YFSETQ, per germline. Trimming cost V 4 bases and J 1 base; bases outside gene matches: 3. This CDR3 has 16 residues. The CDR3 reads CASSTGTSGGTDTQYF. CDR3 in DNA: TGCGCCAGCAGCACCGGGACTAGCGGGGGCACAGATACGCAGTATTTT.

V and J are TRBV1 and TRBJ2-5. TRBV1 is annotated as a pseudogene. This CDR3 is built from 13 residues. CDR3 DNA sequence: TGCCCGGCACCGGGCGGATTCGAAGAGACCCAGTACTTC. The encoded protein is CPAPGGFEETQYF.

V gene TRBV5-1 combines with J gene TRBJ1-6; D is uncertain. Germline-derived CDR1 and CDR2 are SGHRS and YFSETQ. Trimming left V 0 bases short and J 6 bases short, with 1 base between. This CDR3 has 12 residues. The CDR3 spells CASSLANSPLHF. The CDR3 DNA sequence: TGCGCCAGCAGCTTGGCTAATTCACCCCTCCACTTT. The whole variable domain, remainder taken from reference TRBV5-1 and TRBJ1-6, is KAGVTQTPRYLIKTRGQQVTLSCSPISGHRSVSWYQQTPGQGLQFLFEYFSETQRNKGNFPGRFSGRQFSNSRSEMNVSTLELGDSALYLCASSLANSPLHFGNGTRLTVT.